This T cell receptor (beta chain) was identified during a study of T cell repertoires in cytomegalovirus infection. Study details: Researchers turned to recently identified HLA-C-restricted CMV epitopes as well as well-studied HLA-B-restricted ones. CMV infection plus the matching HLA type was flagged by public TCR beta signatures.

A single record per CDR3 protein comes from TCRdb applying MiXCR to the reads. The data show fewer than 1,000,000 distinct CDR3 sequences, roughly 31% seen once. This clonotype was seen more than once but under ten times. Its antigen is not identified. Germline CDR1 is DFQATT and CDR2 is SNEGSKA (reference sequence). Trimming removed 3 bases from V and 3 bases from J; junction bases left unmatched: 6. The CDR3 contains 14 residues. Overall study results and limits: HLA-C-restricted CMV clonotypes gave the most frequent clonotype in two of eight donors.

The TCR was taken from a human donor in good health (CMV status not recorded). Some clones in this sample may be carry-over from other donors' samples. The sample here was cultured CD8+ T cells from PBMCs, taken from culture after CMV antigen stimulation. The rearrangement links TRBV20-1 to TRBJ1-1, with 8 positions matching TRBD1. The CDR3 nucleotides read TGCAGTGCTAGTCCCAGGGGGCCAGACACTGAAGCTTTCTTT. The encoded protein is CSASPRGPDTEAFF.